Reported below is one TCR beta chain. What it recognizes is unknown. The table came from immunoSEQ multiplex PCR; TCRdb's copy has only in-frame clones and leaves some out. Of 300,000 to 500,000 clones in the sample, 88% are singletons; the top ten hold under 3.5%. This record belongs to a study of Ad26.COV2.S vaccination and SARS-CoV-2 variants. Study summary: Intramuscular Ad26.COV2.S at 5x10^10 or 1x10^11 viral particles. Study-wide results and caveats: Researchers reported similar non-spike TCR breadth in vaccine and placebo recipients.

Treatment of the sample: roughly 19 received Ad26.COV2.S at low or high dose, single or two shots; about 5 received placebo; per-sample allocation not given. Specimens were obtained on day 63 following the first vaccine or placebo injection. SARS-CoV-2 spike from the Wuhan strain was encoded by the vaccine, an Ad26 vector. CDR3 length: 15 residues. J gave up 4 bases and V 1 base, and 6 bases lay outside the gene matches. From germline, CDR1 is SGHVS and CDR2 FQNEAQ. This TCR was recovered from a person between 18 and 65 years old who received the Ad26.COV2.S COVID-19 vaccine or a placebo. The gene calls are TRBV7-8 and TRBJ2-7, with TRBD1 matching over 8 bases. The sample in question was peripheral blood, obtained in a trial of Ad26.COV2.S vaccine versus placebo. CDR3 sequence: CASSLVTQGAYEQYF. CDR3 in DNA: TGTGCCAGCAGCTTAGTAACCCAGGGGGCGTACGAGCAGTACTTC.